This TCR beta chain was captured by sequencing in a study of T cell repertoires in cytomegalovirus infection. For the study at large: CMV infection together with matching HLA type was indicated by public TCR beta signatures. Study outcomes and limitations: The cumulative frequency of public TCR beta families identified carriers of CMV plus the relevant HLA. Dominating the ex vivo response were HLA-C-restricted CMV-specific TCR beta clonotypes.

The CDR3 is 16 residues long. The V gene's germline CDR1 is MDHEN and CDR2 SYDVKM. Trimming took off 2 bases at V and 4 bases at J, with 15 bases between the two ends. TCRdb reprocessed the reads with MiXCR, giving one entry per CDR3 protein. The sample consists of around 260,000 distinct CDR3 sequences, roughly 23% of them appearing once. There are a few counts of this clonotype. No antigen is known for it. The chain employs TRBV28 and TRBJ1-5; D might be TRBD1 (5 bases). The source material was PBMCs. This TCR derives from a human donor in good health (CMV status not recorded). Some clones in this sample may be carry-over from other donors' samples. The CDR3 DNA follows: TGTGCCAGCAGTTTAGGGGCAGGGACGTTTAATCAGCCCCAGCATTTT. It translates to CASSLGAGTFNQPQHF.